This T cell receptor beta chain was found in a study of blood T cell repertoires in COVID-19. Overall study: Donors in Cohort 3 who had recovered were those with two negative PCRs, healthcare professional clearance, or resolution of their symptoms.

Details on this clone: A clone one base away is much larger, so this may be a read error.

The germline gives CDR1 LGHNA, CDR2 YSLEER. V was pared by 2 bases and J by 2 bases, with 7 bases between. The CDR3 length is 13 residues. Sequencing used immunoSEQ multiplex PCR; TCRdb keeps in-frame clones, though not all of them. The sample holds about 190,000 clones, about 88% seen once. The TCR comes from a woman in her thirties or forties in a cohort exposed to, infected with or recovered from COVID-19 (not recorded which). Sequencing was done on a sample of PBMCs or T cells enriched from blood (not recorded which). This chain links TRBV4-3 with TRBJ2-7; possibly TRBD2 for D (6 bases). For the CDR3, the DNA is TGCGCCAGCAGCCAAAGACTAGCCTACGAGCAGTACTTC. Translated, it gives CASSQRLAYEQYF.